The 19 T cell receptor beta chains in this list originate from one sample, sequenced in a study of blood T cells in healthy people across ages. Combining a sample-barcoded 5' primer with a J-beta primer mix, a second PCR ran for about 7 to 11 cycles. TCRdb re-called the 5' RACE reads with MiXCR, one entry per CDR3 protein. The profile shows approximately 600,000 distinct CDR3 sequences, roughly 58% of them singletons. Sequenced: blood. The receptors stem from a man aged 55 to 69 in good health.

This sequence joins TRBV2 and TRBJ2-2; no clear D gene. The germline gives CDR1 SNHLY, CDR2 FYNNEI. The CDR3 runs 13 residues. V lost 11 bases to trimming and J lost 0 bases, with 10 bases between them. CDR3 amino acids: CADRATNTGELFF. CDR3 in DNA: TGTGCCGACCGGGCCACGAACACCGGGGAGCTGTTTTTT.

In this sample, this clonotype turned up once. This chain links TRBV2 with TRBJ1-1, with 8 bases fitting TRBD1. V was pared by 6 bases and J by 2 bases, with 5 bases of the junction left unmatched. The CDR3 spans 14 residues. Germline V lookup: CDR1 SNHLY, CDR2 FYNNEI. CDR3 coding DNA: TGTGCCAGCAGGCGGGGACAGGCAAACACTGAAGCTTTCTTT. This sequence encodes CASRRGQANTEAFF.

The chain carries TRBV29-1 and TRBJ2-1, with TRBD2 matching over 11 bases. Per the germline V gene, CDR1 is SQVTM and CDR2 is ANQGSEA. Unmatched junction bases numbered 4, after V lost 5 bases and J lost 4 bases. The CDR3 runs to 14 residues. CDR3 sequence: CSVTTSGGYNEQFF. The CDR3 region has the DNA TGCAGCGTTACCACTAGCGGGGGATACAATGAGCAGTTCTTC.

The chain combines TRBV3-1 with TRBJ1-2; D is ambiguous. The CDR3 runs 15 residues. V was clipped by 3 bases and J by 0 bases, with 11 bases between them. Germline values: CDR1 LGHDT, CDR2 YNNKEL (reference sequence). DNA of the CDR3: TGTGCCAGCAGCCAGAACCAGGCCACTAACTATGGCTACACCTTC. Its translation: CASSQNQATNYGYTF.

The chain recombines TRBV10-3 with TRBJ2-3; D unclear. V dropped 5 bases and J dropped 2 bases, with 17 bases sitting between them. Per germline, CDR1 ENHRY and CDR2 SYGVKD. The length of the CDR3 is 16 residues. Written as DNA, the CDR3 is TGTGCCATCAGTCTAACGGTATCCGGATCCACAGATACGCAGTATTTT. Protein sequence: CAISLTVSGSTDTQYF.

V is TRBV20-1 and J is TRBJ2-4, with D unclear. Germline values: CDR1 DFQATT, CDR2 SNEGSKA (reference sequence). The CDR3 is 13 amino acids. Trimming shortened V by 7 bases and J by 0 bases, and 10 bases separated the two germline ends. CDR3 sequence: CSVAVLAKNIQYF. DNA of the CDR3: TGCAGTGTTGCCGTCCTAGCCAAAAACATTCAGTACTTC.

The chain recombines TRBV12-5 with TRBJ2-5; D may be TRBD2 (6 bases). CDR1 LGHNT and CDR2 FRNRAP come from the germline V gene. V was cut by 5 bases and J by 4 bases, with 11 bases left in between. CDR3 length equals 13 residues. The CDR3 nucleotides are TGTGCTAGTGGTATCCCCGGGGGAGAGACCCAGTACTTC. Protein sequence: CASGIPGGETQYF.

V usage is TRBV7-2 and J usage is TRBJ2-6; no firm D call. V was shortened by 5 bases and J by 2 bases, with 13 bases between the two germline ends. Germline V gene data show CDR1 as SGHTA and CDR2 as FQGNSA. The CDR3 is made up of 16 amino acids. In nucleotides, the CDR3 is TGTGCCAGCAGCCTACCCAGAGGCGCTGGGGCCAACGTCCTGACTTTC. Protein product: CASSLPRGAGANVLTF.

This clonotype was recorded at least ten times. This may arise from a read error, as a much more abundant clone is one base away. The chain carries TRBV7-2 and TRBJ2-5; D ambiguous. Per germline, CDR1 SGHTA and CDR2 FQGNSA. This CDR3 is 14 amino acids long. Deletions cut 5 bases from V and 2 bases from J, with 12 bases between. The CDR3 sequence is CASSVNPTQETQYF. Here the CDR3 DNA reads TGTGCCAGCAGCGTAAATCCGACGCAAGAGACCCAGTACTTC.

V usage is TRBV4-2 and J usage is TRBJ1-4, with 9 nucleotides matching TRBD1. Germline CDR1 reads LGHNA; CDR2 reads YNFKEQ. The CDR3 spans 18 residues. V was clipped by 1 base and J by 6 bases; unmatched bases: 12. The CDR3 DNA is TGTGCCAGCAGCCAAGGGACAGGGGTGGGAGAGGGGTATGAAAAACTGTTTTTT. It codes for CASSQGTGVGEGYEKLFF.

Written as DNA, the CDR3 is TGTGCCAGCAGCAAACTAGCGGGGGGGCCACGGGACGAGCAGTACTTC. Its translation is CASSKLAGGPRDEQYF. The V call is TRBV21-1, the J call TRBJ2-5; the D call in the table, TRBD2, was not verified against the DNA. The J call is in doubt because the DNA end fits TRBJ2-7 better. TRBV21-1 is labeled a pseudogene. CDR3 length: 16 residues.

The count of this clonotype is one. V usage is TRBV6-6 and J usage is TRBJ1-5; D may be TRBD1 (5 bases). The CDR3 is 14 residues long. The ends were cut back, 8 bases at V and 3 bases at J, with 14 bases in the middle. From germline, CDR1 is MNHNY and CDR2 SVGAGI (reference sequence). CDR3 residues: CASFGGRTNQPQHF. Written as DNA, the CDR3 is TGTGCCAGCTTCGGGGGTAGGACCAATCAGCCCCAGCATTTT.

The chain links TRBV12-3 or TRBV12-4 to TRBJ2-4; 10 nucleotides match TRBD1. The end of the DNA aligns better with TRBJ2-7, so the J call may be wrong. The CDR3 totals 15 residues. The DNA of the CDR3 is TGTGCCAGCAGTTTGGGGACAGGGGAGGGTTACGAGCAGTACTTC. Protein sequence: CASSLGTGEGYEQYF.

The chain is built from TRBV2 and TRBJ1-2; unclear D gene. The CDR3 loop spans 14 amino acids. Trimming took off 3 bases at V and 7 bases at J, with 15 bases between the two ends. The germline V gene encodes CDR1 SNHLY and CDR2 FYNNEI. The chain's CDR3 is CASSDTAWASGYTF. The CDR3 DNA is TGTGCCAGCAGTGACACCGCATGGGCAAGTGGCTACACCTTC.

This clonotype was recorded only once. At one of its ends the junction is not consistent with the germline gene, which may arise from a read error. V is TRBV5-5 and J is TRBJ2-4, with a possible D match to TRBD1 (7 bases). With the DNA end fitting TRBJ2-7 better, the J assignment may be wrong. Germline V lookup: CDR1 SGHKS, CDR2 YYEKEE (reference sequence). This CDR3 region has 16 residues. The DNA for the CDR3 is TGCGCCAGCAGCTCCTGGAGGGCGGACAGGACCTACGAGCAGTACTTC. Its translation: CASSSWRADRTYEQYF.

The chain joins TRBV4-2 to TRBJ2-5; no firm D call. CDR1 is LGHNA, CDR2 YNFKEQ, per germline. The V gene lost 0 bases and the J gene lost 5 bases, with 10 bases spanning the gap. CDR3 length equals 14 residues. Here the CDR3 reads CASSQEQLGETQYF. The DNA for the CDR3 is TGTGCCAGCAGCCAAGAGCAGCTGGGGGAGACCCAGTACTTC.

The chain employs TRBV12-3 or TRBV12-4 and TRBJ2-5, with 7 bases that match TRBD2. This CDR3 has 14 residues. Losses at the gene ends were 8 bases for V and 5 bases for J; bases not matched to a gene: 11. DNA of the CDR3: TGTGCCAGCGGCCGGACTAGTTCAGGGGAGACCCAGTACTTC. Protein sequence: CASGRTSSGETQYF.

This clonotype came up a few times. The chain combines TRBV6-1 with TRBJ2-1; 14 bases are a match to TRBD2. Trimming removed 1 base from V and 10 bases from J; junction bases left unmatched: 15. This CDR3 is built from 19 residues. CDR1 is MNHNS, CDR2 SASEGT, per germline. The CDR3 DNA follows: TGTGCCAGCAGTGAAGTGGTACCCGGGACTAGCGGGGGTGTTAGGGAGCAGTTCTTC. It is translated as CASSEVVPGTSGGVREQFF.

The V and J genes are TRBV9 and TRBJ1-6; 8 bases line up with TRBD1. In germline, CDR1 is SGDLS, CDR2 YYNGEE. The V and J ends lost 4 bases and 5 bases, in that order; junction bases with no gene match: 8. The CDR3 loop spans 16 amino acids. CDR3 amino acids: CASSTSTGDHNSPLHF. CDR3 coding DNA: TGTGCCAGCAGCACCTCGACAGGGGACCATAATTCACCCCTCCACTTT.